The 4 T cell receptor beta chains below were found in one sample sequenced in a study of Ad26.COV2.S vaccination and SARS-CoV-2 variants. Profiling relied on immunoSEQ multiplex PCR, and the TCRdb table lists in-frame clones only, not all of them. The table has roughly 350,000 clones, around 89% seen once. The treatment here: 15 to 20 received Ad26.COV2.S at low or high dose, single or two shots; roughly 5 received placebo; per-sample allocation not given. At day 63 after the first vaccine or placebo injection, samples were drawn. This sample comprised peripheral blood, obtained in a trial of Ad26.COV2.S vaccine versus placebo. All receptors come from a person aged 18 to 59 who received the Ad26.COV2.S COVID-19 vaccine or a placebo.

This chain uses TRBV28 with TRBJ1-6; 7 nucleotides align to TRBD1. The CDR3 spans 15 residues. Germline trimming cut 6 bases from V and 3 bases from J; bases unmatched to any gene: 5. Germline CDR1 and CDR2: MDHEN and SYDVKM. CDR3 DNA: TGTGCCAGCAGGTGGGGGACAGTCTATAATTCACCCCTCCACTTT. It yields the protein CASRWGTVYNSPLHF.

As to this clone: In the same sample, other DNA sequences code for this CDR3. The chain carries TRBV9 and TRBJ2-5; D gene unclear. The CDR3 has 15 amino acids. Germline V lookup: CDR1 SGDLS, CDR2 YYNGEE. V gave up 0 bases and J gave up 5 bases, with 14 bases separating them. CDR3 DNA sequence: TGTGCCAGCAGCGTAGCTGTAGGACCGGTGGAGACCCAGTACTTC. It codes for CASSVAVGPVETQYF.

The gene calls are TRBV18 and TRBJ2-1, with D tentatively TRBD2 (5 bases). The CDR3 has 14 amino acids. Per germline, CDR1 KGHSH and CDR2 LQKENI. The germline V and J ends were trimmed by 0 bases and 4 bases, with 7 bases remaining between them. The CDR3: CASSPPRTYNEQFF. The CDR3 DNA follows: TGTGCCAGCTCACCACCGAGGACTTACAATGAGCAGTTCTTC.

The chain links TRBV5-1 to TRBJ2-1, with D perhaps TRBD1 or TRBD2 (5 bases each). Germline V gene lookup returns CDR1 SGHRS and CDR2 YFSETQ. This CDR3 contains 14 residues. Deletions cut 4 bases from V and 6 bases from J, with 14 bases between. This CDR3 reads CASSPTVGVNEQFF. Here the CDR3 DNA reads TGCGCCAGCAGCCCCACAGTGGGGGTCAATGAGCAGTTCTTC.